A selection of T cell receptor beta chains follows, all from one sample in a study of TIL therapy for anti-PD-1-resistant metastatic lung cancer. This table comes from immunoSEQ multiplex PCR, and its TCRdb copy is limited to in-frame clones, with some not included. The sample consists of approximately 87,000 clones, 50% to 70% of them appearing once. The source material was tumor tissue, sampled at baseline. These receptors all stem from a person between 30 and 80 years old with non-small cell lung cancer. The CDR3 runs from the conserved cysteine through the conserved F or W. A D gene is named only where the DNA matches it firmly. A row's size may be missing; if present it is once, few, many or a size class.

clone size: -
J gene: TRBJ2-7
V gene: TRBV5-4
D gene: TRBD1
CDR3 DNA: TGTGCCGCAGGGGGCCCCTACGAGCAGTACTTC
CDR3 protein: CAAGGPYEQYF

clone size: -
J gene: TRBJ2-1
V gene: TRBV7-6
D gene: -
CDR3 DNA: TGTGCCAGCAGCGGGGAGGGGGTCGAGCAGTTCTTC
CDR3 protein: CASSGEGVEQFF

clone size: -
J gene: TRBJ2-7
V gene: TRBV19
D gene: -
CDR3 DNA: TGTGCCAGTAGGTCGGGCGACGGCAACTCCTACGAGCAGTACTTC
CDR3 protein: CASRSGDGNSYEQYF

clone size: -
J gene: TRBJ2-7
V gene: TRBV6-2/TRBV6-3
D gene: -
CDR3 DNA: TGTGCCAGCAGCCAGGGACTCGCCTACGAGCAGTACTTC
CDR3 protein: CASSQGLAYEQYF

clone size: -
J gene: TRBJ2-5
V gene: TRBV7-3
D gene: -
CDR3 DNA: TGTGCCAGCAGCTTAACTGCTCAGGGGGGTTGGTACTTC
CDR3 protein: CASSLTAQGGWYF

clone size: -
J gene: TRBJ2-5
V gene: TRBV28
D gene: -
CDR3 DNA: TGTGCCAGCTCCCTAGGAAGTGGGGGTTCCTCAGAGACCCAGTACTTC
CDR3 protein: CASSLGSGGSSETQYF

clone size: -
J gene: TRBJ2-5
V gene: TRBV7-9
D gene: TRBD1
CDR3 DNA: TGTGCCAGCAGCCTAGGAGACAGGGGACTTCAAGAGACCCAGTACTTC
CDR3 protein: CASSLGDRGLQETQYF

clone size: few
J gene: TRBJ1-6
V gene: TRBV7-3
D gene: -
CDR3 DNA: TGTGCCAGCAGCTTAACCGCGCCGACGGCGGCCAGTTCACCCCTCCACTTT
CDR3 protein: CASSLTAPTAASSPLHF

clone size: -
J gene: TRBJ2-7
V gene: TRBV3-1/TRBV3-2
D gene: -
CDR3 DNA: TGTGCCAGCAGCCAAGTCGGGCAGAAGAACTACGAGCAGTACTTC
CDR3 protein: CASSQVGQKNYEQYF

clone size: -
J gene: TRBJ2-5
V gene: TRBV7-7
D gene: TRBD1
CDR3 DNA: TGTGCTAGCAGCTCCCGGACAGGGGGCCTGGAGACCCAGTACTTC
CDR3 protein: CASSSRTGGLETQYF